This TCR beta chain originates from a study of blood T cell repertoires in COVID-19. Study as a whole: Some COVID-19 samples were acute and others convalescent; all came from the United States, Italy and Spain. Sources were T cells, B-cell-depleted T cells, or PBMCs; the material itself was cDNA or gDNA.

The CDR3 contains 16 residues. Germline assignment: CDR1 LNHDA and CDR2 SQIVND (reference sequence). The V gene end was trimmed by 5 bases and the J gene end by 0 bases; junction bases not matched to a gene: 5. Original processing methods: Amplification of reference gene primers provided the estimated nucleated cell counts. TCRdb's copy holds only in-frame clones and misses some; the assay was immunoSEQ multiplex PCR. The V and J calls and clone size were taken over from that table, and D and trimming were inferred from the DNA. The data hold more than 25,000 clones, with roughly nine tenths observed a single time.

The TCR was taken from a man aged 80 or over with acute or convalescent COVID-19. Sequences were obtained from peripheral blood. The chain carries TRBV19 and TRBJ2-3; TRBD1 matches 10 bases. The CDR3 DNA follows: TGTGCCAGTAGTTTAGGACAGGGGGATAGCACAGATACGCAGTATTTT. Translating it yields CASSLGQGDSTDTQYF.